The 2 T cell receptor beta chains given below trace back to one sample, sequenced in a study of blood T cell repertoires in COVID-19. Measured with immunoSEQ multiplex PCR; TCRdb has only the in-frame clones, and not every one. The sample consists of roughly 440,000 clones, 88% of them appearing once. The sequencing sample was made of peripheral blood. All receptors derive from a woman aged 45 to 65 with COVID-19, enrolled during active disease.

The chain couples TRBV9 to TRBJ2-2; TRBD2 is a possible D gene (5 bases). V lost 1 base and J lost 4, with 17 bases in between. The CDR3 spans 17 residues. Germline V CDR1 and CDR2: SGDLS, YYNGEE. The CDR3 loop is CASSVKSGRVSTGELFF. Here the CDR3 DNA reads TGTGCCAGCAGCGTAAAATCTGGGAGAGTTAGCACCGGGGAGCTGTTTTTT.

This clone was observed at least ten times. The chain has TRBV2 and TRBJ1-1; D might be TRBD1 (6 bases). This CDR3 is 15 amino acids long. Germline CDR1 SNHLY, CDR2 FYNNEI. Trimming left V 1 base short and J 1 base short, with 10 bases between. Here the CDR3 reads CASSEEETGNTEAFF. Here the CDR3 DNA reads TGTGCCAGCAGTGAAGAGGAGACAGGGAACACTGAAGCTTTCTTT. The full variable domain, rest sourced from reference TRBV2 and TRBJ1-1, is EPEVTQTPSHQVTQMGQEVILRCVPISNHLYFYWYRQILGQKVEFLVSFYNNEISEKSEIFDDQFSVERPDGSNFTLKIRSTKLEDSAMYFCASSEEETGNTEAFFGQGTRLTVV.